The 14 T cell receptor beta chains reported below all come from one sample, sequenced in a study of cytomegalovirus exposure and HLA in healthy donors. Some clones are missing from TCRdb's copy, which holds only in-frame ones; the method was immunoSEQ multiplex PCR. Of 65,000 to 75,000 clones listed, approximately 95% are singletons. Material: PBMCs. Receptors originate from a man aged 18 to 30 in good health and CMV-seropositive.

The chain carries TRBV4-2 and TRBJ2-1, with 10 bases fitting TRBD2. V was pared by 0 bases and J by 7 bases, with 6 bases of the junction left unmatched. CDR3 length equals 16 residues. In germline, CDR1 is LGHNA, CDR2 YNFKEQ. This CDR3 reads CASSQDPSGSNNEQFF. CDR3 DNA: TGTGCCAGCAGCCAAGACCCTAGCGGGAGTAATAATGAGCAGTTCTTC.

The chain joins TRBV28 to TRBJ2-3, with 10 bases fitting TRBD1. The CDR3 covers 19 residues. Unmatched junction bases numbered 16, after V lost 4 bases and J lost 3 bases. The germline gives CDR1 MDHEN, CDR2 SYDVKM. This CDR3 is CASSYVTGGSLSFTDTQYF. CDR3 nucleotide sequence: TGTGCCAGCAGTTACGTGACAGGGGGCTCACTTTCCTTTACAGATACGCAGTATTTT. Together with reference TRBV28 and TRBJ2-3, the CDR3 gives the full variable domain: DVKVTQSSRYLVKRTGEKVFLECVQDMDHENMFWYRQDPGLGLRLIYFSYDVKMKEKGDIPEGYSVSREKKERFSLILESASTNQTSMYLCASSYVTGGSLSFTDTQYFGPGTRLTVL.

The chain employs TRBV5-1 and TRBJ2-7, with TRBD1 matching over 11 bases. Germline lookup yields CDR1 SGHRS and CDR2 YFSETQ. This CDR3 contains 15 residues. Germline trimming cut 2 bases from V and 0 bases from J; bases unmatched to any gene: 1. The CDR3 nucleotides are TGCGCCAGCAGCTTAGGACAGGGGGCCTCCTACGAGCAGTACTTC. This codes for CASSLGQGASYEQYF.

This clone was picked up one time. The V gene is TRBV5-6, the J gene TRBJ2-5; TRBD1 matches 10 bases. V lost 4 bases, J lost 4 bases, and 7 bases stayed unmatched. The CDR3 covers 15 residues. The germline V gene encodes CDR1 SGHDT and CDR2 YYEEEE. The CDR3 sequence is CASSPGDRGLETQYF. CDR3 DNA sequence: TGTGCCAGCAGCCCGGGGGACAGGGGATTAGAGACCCAGTACTTC.

The chain uses TRBV7-2 and TRBJ2-1; D is uncertain. CDR3 size: 12 residues. V was trimmed by 2 bases and J by 10 bases, leaving 9 bases between them. Germline CDR1 and CDR2: SGHTA and FQGNSA. The CDR3 is CASSLRVAEQFF. In DNA form, the CDR3 reads TGTGCCAGCAGCTTACGGGTCGCGGAGCAGTTCTTC.

This chain connects TRBV5-1 to TRBJ2-1; 9 nucleotides match TRBD2. Germline V lookup: CDR1 SGHRS, CDR2 YFSETQ. The CDR3 is 17 amino acids. The junction had 11 bases not matched to a gene; V was cut back by 0 bases and J by 7 bases. The CDR3 sequence: CASSLGLAGRNGNEQFF. The CDR3 DNA is TGCGCCAGCAGCTTGGGTCTAGCGGGGAGGAATGGAAATGAGCAGTTCTTC. The entire variable domain, with the rest obtained from reference TRBV5-1 and TRBJ2-1, is as follows: KAGVTQTPRYLIKTRGQQVTLSCSPISGHRSVSWYQQTPGQGLQFLFEYFSETQRNKGNFPGRFSGRQFSNSRSEMNVSTLELGDSALYLCASSLGLAGRNGNEQFFGPGTRLTVL.

The chain recombines TRBV10-3 with TRBJ2-7; 11 nucleotides match TRBD2. The CDR3 loop spans 15 amino acids. Germline V CDR1 and CDR2: ENHRY, SYGVKD. Trimming cost V 6 bases and J 2 bases; bases outside gene matches: 6. CDR3 sequence (DNA): TGTGCCATCAGCACTCTAGCGGGGGGCACCTACGAGCAGTACTTC. It encodes CAISTLAGGTYEQYF.

The rearrangement joins TRBV28 to TRBJ2-2; 9 positions match TRBD2. The CDR3 has 15 residues. Trimming at V came to 5 bases and at J to 4 bases, leaving 5 bases not matched to a gene. Germline V gene sequence: CDR1 MDHEN, CDR2 SYDVKM. CDR3 in amino acids: CASSKAGGGTGELFF. CDR3 sequence (DNA): TGTGCCAGCAGTAAGGCGGGAGGGGGCACCGGGGAGCTGTTTTTT.

This clone was seen a single time. V gene TRBV7-9 combines with J gene TRBJ2-2; TRBD1 might be the D (5 bases). This CDR3 is 15 amino acids long. Germline CDR1 SEHNR, CDR2 FQNEAQ (reference sequence). Deletions cut 1 base from V and 5 bases from J, with 11 bases between. Here the CDR3 reads CASSLVVTDTGELFF. As DNA, the CDR3 is TGTGCCAGCAGCTTAGTAGTGACAGATACCGGGGAGCTGTTTTTT.

The rearrangement links TRBV30 to TRBJ2-3, with 10 bases aligning to TRBD1. V lost 4 bases and J lost 6; bases outside the gene matches: 4. CDR1 is GTSNPN and CDR2 is SVGIG in the germline V gene (reference sequence). CDR3 size: 13 residues. CDR3 in amino acids: CAWKTGGWDTQYF. The CDR3 DNA sequence: TGTGCCTGGAAGACAGGGGGCTGGGATACGCAGTATTTT.

J is TRBJ1-3 and V is TRBV27; D perhaps matches TRBD1 (6 bases). CDR3 size: 15 residues. V shed 6 bases and J shed 0 bases, with 12 bases lying between them. Germline V CDR1 and CDR2: MNHEY, SMNVEV (reference sequence). The CDR3 here is CASRQDSRSGNTIYF. CDR3 DNA: TGTGCCAGCAGACAGGACAGCCGCTCTGGAAACACCATATATTTT.

This clone was observed a few times. The V gene is TRBV11-3, the J gene TRBJ2-7, with 8 bases fitting TRBD1. CDR1 and CDR2 from the germline V gene are SGHNT and YENEEA. The length of the CDR3 is 14 residues. V trimming: 5 bases; J trimming: 3 bases; junction bases outside the gene matches: 6. The CDR3: CASSGGQDDYEQYF. The CDR3 coding sequence is TGTGCCAGCAGCGGGGGACAGGACGACTACGAGCAGTACTTC. The variable domain in full, with the rest retrieved from reference TRBV11-3 and TRBJ2-7, is EAGVVQSPRYKIIEKKQPVAFWCNPISGHNTLYWYLQNLGQGPELLIRYENEEAVDDSQLPKDRFSAERLKGVDSTLKIQPAELGDSAVYLCASSGGQDDYEQYFGPGTRLTVT.

The chain is built from TRBV5-1 and TRBJ1-1; a possible D gene is TRBD1 (5 bases). Germline V CDR1 and CDR2: SGHRS, YFSETQ. V shed 4 bases and J shed 2 bases, with 12 bases lying between them. The CDR3 covers 14 residues. The CDR3 DNA follows: TGCGCCAGCAGCGACCCGGGGGGTAACACTGAAGCTTTCTTT. This codes for CASSDPGGNTEAFF.

The rearrangement uses TRBV28 and TRBJ1-6, with 8 nucleotides matching TRBD1. Germline CDR1 is MDHEN and CDR2 is SYDVKM. The junction had 6 bases not matched to a gene; V was cut back by 4 bases and J by 7 bases. This CDR3 is 15 amino acids long. The CDR3 nucleotides read TGTGCCAGCAGTTCCCACCAGGGGGCCAATTCACCCCTCCACTTT. This sequence encodes CASSSHQGANSPLHF.